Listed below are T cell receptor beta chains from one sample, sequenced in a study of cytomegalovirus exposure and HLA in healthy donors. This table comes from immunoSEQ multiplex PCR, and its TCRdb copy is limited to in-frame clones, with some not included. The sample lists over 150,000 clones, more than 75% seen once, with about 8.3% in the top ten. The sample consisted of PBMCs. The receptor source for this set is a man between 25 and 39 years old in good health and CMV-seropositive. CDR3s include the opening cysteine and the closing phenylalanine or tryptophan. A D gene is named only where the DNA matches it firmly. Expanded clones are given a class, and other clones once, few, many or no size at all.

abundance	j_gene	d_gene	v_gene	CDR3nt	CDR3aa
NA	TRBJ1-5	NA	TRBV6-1	TGTGCCAGCAGTGAAGCCTTGTATAGCAATCAGCCCCAGCATTTT	CASSEALYSNQPQHF
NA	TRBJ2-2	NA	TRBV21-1	TGTGCCAGCAGCATACAGGTTAACACCGGGGAGCTGTTTTTT	CASSIQVNTGELFF
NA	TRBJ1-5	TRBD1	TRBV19	TGTGCCAGTAGTATAGCTCCGGGACAGGCTTATAGCAATCAGCCCCAGCATTTT	CASSIAPGQAYSNQPQHF
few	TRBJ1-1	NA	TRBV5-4	TGTGCCAGCAGCTTGGCGGGGGGTTTGAACACTGAAGCTTTCTTT	CASSLAGGLNTEAFF
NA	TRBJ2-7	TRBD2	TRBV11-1	TGTGCCAGCAGCTTACTAGCGGGAACTCGGTACGAGCAGTACTTC	CASSLLAGTRYEQYF
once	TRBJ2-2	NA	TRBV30	TGTGCCTGGAGTGACCGAGCCCCCGGGGAGCTGTTTTTT	CAWSDRAPGELFF
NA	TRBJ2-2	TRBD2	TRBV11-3	TGTGCCAGCAGCTCCTTCCTCCTAGCGGGGCCCACAAACACCGGGGAGCTGTTTTTT	CASSSFLLAGPTNTGELFF
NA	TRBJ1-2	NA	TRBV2	TGTGCCAGCGGATACAGGGAAGTGGATGGCTACACCTTC	CASGYREVDGYTF
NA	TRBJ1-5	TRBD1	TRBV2	TGTGCCAGCACTACCGGACAGGGGAATCAGCCCCAGCATTTT	CASTTGQGNQPQHF
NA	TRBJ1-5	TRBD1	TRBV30	TGTGCCTGGCAAGAGGGGACAGGTAAATATCAGCCCCAGCATTTT	CAWQEGTGKYQPQHF
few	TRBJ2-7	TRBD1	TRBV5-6	TGTGCCAGCAGCTATACGGGACAGGAAGGTTTTCGGGACTTC	CASSYTGQEGFRDF
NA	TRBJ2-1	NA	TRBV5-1	TGCGCCAGCAGCTTGATGGAGGGGGGGATAGCTGAGCAGTTCTTC	CASSLMEGGIAEQFF
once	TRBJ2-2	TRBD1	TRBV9	TGTGCCAGCAGCACAGGGGGGAGGACGGGACCGAACACCGGGGAGCTGTTTTTT	CASSTGGRTGPNTGELFF
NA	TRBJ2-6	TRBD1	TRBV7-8	TGTGCCAGCCGAGCGCTACAGGGGGTTGGGGCCAACGTCCTGACTTTC	CASRALQGVGANVLTF
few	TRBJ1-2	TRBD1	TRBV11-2	TGTGCCAGCAGCTTAGCATTGGGCAGGGGGGCTAGGGCGGGTGGCTACACCTTC	CASSLALGRGARAGGYTF
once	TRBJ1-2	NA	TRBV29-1	TGCAGCGTTGAATTCGGGGGGTCCGGCTATGGCTACACCTTC	CSVEFGGSGYGYTF
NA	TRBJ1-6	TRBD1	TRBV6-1	TGTGCCAGCAGTGGACCCGGAACAGGGGCCCATTCACCCCTCCACTTT	CASSGPGTGAHSPLHF
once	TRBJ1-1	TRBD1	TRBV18	TGTGCCAGCTCCCCCGGACAGGCTAAAGGGATGGCTTTCTTT	CASSPGQAKGMAFF
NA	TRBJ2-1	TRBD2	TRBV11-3	TGTGCCAGCAGCTTACGGGGGGAGGTGTTCTTC	CASSLRGEVFF
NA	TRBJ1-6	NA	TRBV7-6	TGTGCCAGCAGCTTGTGGACATCCGGGGGTAATTCACCCCTCCACTTT	CASSLWTSGGNSPLHF
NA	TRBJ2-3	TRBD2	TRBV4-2	TGTGCCAGCAGCCAAGGGCTAGCGGGGACTAGCACAGATACGCAGTATTTT	CASSQGLAGTSTDTQYF
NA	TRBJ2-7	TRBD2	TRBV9	TGTGCCAGCAGCCCCTATGGGGAGGGATCCTACGAGCAGTACTTC	CASSPYGEGSYEQYF
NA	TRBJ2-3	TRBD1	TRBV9	TGTGCCAGCAGCGCCCGACAGGGAACAGATACGCAGTATTTT	CASSARQGTDTQYF
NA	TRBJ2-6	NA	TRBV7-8	TGTGCCAGCAGCTTAGCTCGGGTTCCTGGGGCCAACGTCCTGACTTTC	CASSLARVPGANVLTF
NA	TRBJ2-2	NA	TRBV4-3	TGCGCCAGCAGCCGCGAGGGAGGCAAGAGAATTGGGGAGCTGTTTTTT	CASSREGGKRIGELFF
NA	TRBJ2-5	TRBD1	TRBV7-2	TGTGCCAGCAGCAAGGACGGGACAGGGGGCCAAGAGACCCAGTACTTC	CASSKDGTGGQETQYF
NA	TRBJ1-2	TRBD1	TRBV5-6	TGTGCCAGCAGCTTGGTGGCGACAGGGCCTAACTATGGCTACACCTTC	CASSLVATGPNYGYTF
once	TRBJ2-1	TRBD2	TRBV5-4	TGTGCCAGCAGCTGGCATAGGGCGGGAGGGCCCTACAATGAGCAGTTCTTC	CASSWHRAGGPYNEQFF
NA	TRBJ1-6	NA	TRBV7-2	TGTGCCAGCAGCTTCGTCTTCAAAGGGGGTTCACCCCTCCACTTT	CASSFVFKGGSPLHF
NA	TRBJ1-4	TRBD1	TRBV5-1	TGCGCCAGCAGCCACAGGGGGGCTAATGAAAAACTGTTTTTT	CASSHRGANEKLFF
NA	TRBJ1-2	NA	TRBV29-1	TGCAGCGTTGAGGAGCTGGGAGGAGGTGGCTACACCTTC	CSVEELGGGGYTF
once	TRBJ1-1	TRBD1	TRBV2	TGTGCCAGCAGTGAAGAGACAGGGCCATCATGGGTAATTGAAGCTTTCTTT	CASSEETGPSWVIEAFF
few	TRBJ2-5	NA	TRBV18	TGTGCCAGCTCACCACACCCAGAAGAGACCCAGTACTTC	CASSPHPEETQYF
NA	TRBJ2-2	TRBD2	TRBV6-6	TGTGCCAGCCTCCGGGAGGTTGACACCGGGGAGCTGTTTTTT	CASLREVDTGELFF
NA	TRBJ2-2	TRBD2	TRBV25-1	TGTGCCAGCAGCTCCGTCGGGACTAGCGGACGAACCGGGGAGCTGTTTTTT	CASSSVGTSGRTGELFF
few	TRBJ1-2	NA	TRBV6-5	TGTGCCAGCTGGAAGGTGGGGGGAGGCTACACCTTC	CASWKVGGGYTF
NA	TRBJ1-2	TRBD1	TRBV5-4	TGTGCCAGCAGCCCGGCAGGAGGGACAGGTGGCACCCACACCTTC	CASSPAGGTGGTHTF
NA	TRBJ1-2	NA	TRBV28	TGTGCCAGCAGTTTATCGTCAGGGGTCAGCGTGGGTGGCTACACCTTC	CASSLSSGVSVGGYTF
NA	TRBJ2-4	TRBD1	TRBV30	TGTGCCTGGAGTGTGACAGGGCTAGCCAAAAACATTCAGTACTTC	CAWSVTGLAKNIQYF
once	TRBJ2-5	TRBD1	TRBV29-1	TGCAGCGTTGAAGGAAACAGGGGTGGAGGAGAGACCCAGTACTTC	CSVEGNRGGGETQYF
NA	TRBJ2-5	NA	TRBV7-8	TGTGCCAGCAGCCCGGCTCGGGTGGAGACCCAGTACTTC	CASSPARVETQYF
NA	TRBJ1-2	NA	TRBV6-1	TGTGCCAGCAGTGAGGGAGAAGTTAACTATGGCTACACCTTC	CASSEGEVNYGYTF
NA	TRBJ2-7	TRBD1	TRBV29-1	TGCAGCGTTAGACAGGGGGCGGGTGAGCAGTACTTC	CSVRQGAGEQYF
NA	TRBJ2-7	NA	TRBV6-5	TGTGCCAGTTCCTCCGGGGGACCCTACGAGCAGTACTTC	CASSSGGPYEQYF
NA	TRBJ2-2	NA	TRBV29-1	TGCAGCGTTGACGCGGGAAGGAACACCGGGGAGCTGTTTTTT	CSVDAGRNTGELFF
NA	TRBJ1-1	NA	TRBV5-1	TGCGCCAGCAGGAACACCAGGGACACTGAAGCTTTCTTT	CASRNTRDTEAFF
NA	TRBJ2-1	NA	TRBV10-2	TGCGCCGCGGAGGGCGGGTCCTACAATGAGCAGTTCTTC	CAAEGGSYNEQFF
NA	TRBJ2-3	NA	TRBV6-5	TGTGCCAGCAGACAGGGTTTAGGCACAGATACGCAGTATTTT	CASRQGLGTDTQYF
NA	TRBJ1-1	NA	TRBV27	TGTGCCAGCAGTCCTTTGCCGTGGCAGGGGAGGGATGAAGCTTTCTTT	CASSPLPWQGRDEAFF
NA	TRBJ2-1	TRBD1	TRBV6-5	TGTGCCAGCAGCTCAGGGGGCGCCTACAATGAGCAGTTCTTC	CASSSGGAYNEQFF
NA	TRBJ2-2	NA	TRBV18	TGTGCCAGCTCACCATCCCAAACGGAGATGAAGGAGCTGTTTTTT	CASSPSQTEMKELFF